The sequence of this TCR beta chain was determined in a study of T cell responses to AZD1222 COVID-19 vaccine. Germline CDR1 is LGHNT and CDR2 is FRNRAP. Deletions cut 7 bases from V and 3 bases from J, with 13 bases between. This CDR3 contains 13 residues. Data came from immunoSEQ multiplex PCR; TCRdb stores just in-frame clones and leaves some out. This table has 150,000 to 250,000 clones, roughly 92% appearing once. The specimen comprised peripheral blood, sampled 28 days after the second AZD1222 dose. This TCR came from an adult who received the AZD1222 COVID-19 vaccine. The rearrangement joins TRBV12-5 to TRBJ2-7; D gene unclear. The CDR3 nucleotides read TGTGCTAGTGTCAAACCTCCCAGCTACGAGCAGTACTTC. Translation gives CASVKPPSYEQYF.